This T cell receptor (beta chain) was found in a study of post-analysis software for immune sequencing data (dated by TCRdb to between 2015 and 2017). For context, the study as a whole: The recorded disease courses included relapsing-remitting, secondary progressive and progressive-relapsing multiple sclerosis, and some patients had no subtype annotation. Patient repertoires were compared against about twelve previously published healthy control repertoires from donors aged roughly 6 to 25 years. A subset of samples was prepared in parallel using single-end sample barcoding, then pooled and co-amplified after Illumina adapter ligation. General findings and caveats noted by the study authors: When samples were clustered directly using the F measure, samples prepared in the same batch co-clustered strongly, which prompted a batch-effect correction. The multiple sclerosis patient group was slightly younger than the control group. Patients showed significantly higher frequencies than controls for a few TRBV segments, among them TRBV5-6, TRBV5-1 and TRBV20-1. Significantly lower normalized Chao1 diversity was found in multiple sclerosis patients than in controls, suggesting substantial peripheral T-cell clonal expansion.

To demonstrate the VDJtools post-analysis software, the study profiled TCR beta repertoires from the peripheral blood of about a dozen young patients with multiple sclerosis. Multiple sclerosis patients were children and adolescents aged about 6 to 17 years. The CDR3, cysteine through phenylalanine, is 17 amino acids long. Only the CDR3 region is kept as DNA, spanning 51 bases read in frame from base 1. Germline trimming amounts to 1 base on V and 0 bases on J, with 4 as the count of junction bases outside the gene matches. The germline V gene specifies MNHEY as CDR1 and SVGEGT as CDR2. This clonotype was found a few times. Its binding antigen is unknown. No much larger clonotype is one base removed from it; base qualities were not supplied. Library construction relied on PCR. The instrument was an Illumina HiSeq 2500. To reduce PCR and sequencing biases, unique molecular identifiers were incorporated into the TCR beta cDNA libraries. Per 1 to 10 million input T cells, approximately 500,000 cDNA molecules were obtained, such that each molecule approximated one T cell. The patient libraries were prepared and sequenced using the same protocol as the earlier healthy control dataset. Within a given batch, samples were prepared together, multiplexed and sequenced on the same HiSeq lane. On the study's bioinformatics: MIGEC handled the raw barcoded reads, throwing out single-read molecular identifier groups before consensus assembly and CDR3 extraction. Clonotype tables were post-analysed with VDJtools, and diversity was normalized by down-sampling all datasets to the smallest sample size. To correct batch-related cross-sample contamination, repertoire overlap clustering matched CDR3 amino acid sequences but not nucleotide sequences. The raw public data were reprocessed by TCRdb itself: fastp quality trimming at Q25, MiXCR clonotype calling, in-frame beta chains only. Duplicate CDR3 protein sequences are folded into a single record with the most common DNA and genes. The V and J calls were not made by the authors but by TCRdb's processing. The sample table contains around 770,000 distinct CDR3 sequences; only one count was recorded for 46% of them. Roughly 4.5% of the sample goes to the ten largest clones.

The sample was blood. The sequence came from a girl aged 5 to 17 with multiple sclerosis. The chain is made from TRBV6-2 or TRBV6-3 and TRBJ2-7, with 12 bases in between that match TRBD2. DNA sequence: TGTGCCAGCAGTTACTGGGGACTAGCGGGTGCCTCCTACGAGCAGTACTTC. Its amino acids are CASSYWGLAGASYEQYF.